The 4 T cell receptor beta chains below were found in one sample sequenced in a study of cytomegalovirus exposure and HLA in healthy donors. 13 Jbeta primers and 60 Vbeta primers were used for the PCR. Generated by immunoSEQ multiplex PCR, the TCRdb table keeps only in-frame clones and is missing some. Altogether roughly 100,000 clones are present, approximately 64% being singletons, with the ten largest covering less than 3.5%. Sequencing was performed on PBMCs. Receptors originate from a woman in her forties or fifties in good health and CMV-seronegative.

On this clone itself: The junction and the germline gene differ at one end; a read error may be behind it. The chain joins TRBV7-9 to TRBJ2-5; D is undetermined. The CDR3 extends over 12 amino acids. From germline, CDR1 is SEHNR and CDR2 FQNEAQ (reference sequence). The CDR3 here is CSSSAWRETQYF. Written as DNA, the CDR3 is TGTTCCAGCAGCGCCTGGAGAGAGACCCAGTACTTC. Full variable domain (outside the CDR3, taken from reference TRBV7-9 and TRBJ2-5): DTGVSQNPRHKITKRGQNVTFRCDPISEHNRLYWYRQTLGQGPEFLTYFQNEAQLEKSRLLSDRFSAERPKGSFSTLEIQRTEQGDSAMYLCSSSAWRETQYFGPGTRLLVL.

The DNA for the CDR3 is TGTGCCAGCAGCAAGCGGGGGCAAGAGACCCAGTACTTC. Amino acids: CASSKRGQETQYF. This sequence joins TRBV25-1 and TRBJ2-5; 8 bases align to TRBD2. Germline-derived CDR1 and CDR2 are MGHDK and SYGVNS. V lost 6 bases and J lost 2; bases outside the gene matches: 2. The CDR3 sequence is 13 residues long.

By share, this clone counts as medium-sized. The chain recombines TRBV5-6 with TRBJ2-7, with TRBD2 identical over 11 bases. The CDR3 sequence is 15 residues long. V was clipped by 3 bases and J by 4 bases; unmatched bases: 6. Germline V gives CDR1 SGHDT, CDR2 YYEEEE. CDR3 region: CASSSLLAGEYEQYF. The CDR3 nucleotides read TGTGCCAGCAGCTCTTTACTAGCGGGGGAATACGAGCAGTACTTC.

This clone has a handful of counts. The CDR3 reads CASSIGSNQPQHF. CDR3 DNA: TGTGCCAGCTCAATCGGTAGCAATCAGCCCCAGCATTTT. The chain carries TRBV6-5 and TRBJ1-5; D not certain. V dropped 8 bases and J dropped 0 bases, with 8 bases sitting between them. The CDR3 extends over 13 amino acids. Germline V gives CDR1 MNHEY, CDR2 SVGAGI.